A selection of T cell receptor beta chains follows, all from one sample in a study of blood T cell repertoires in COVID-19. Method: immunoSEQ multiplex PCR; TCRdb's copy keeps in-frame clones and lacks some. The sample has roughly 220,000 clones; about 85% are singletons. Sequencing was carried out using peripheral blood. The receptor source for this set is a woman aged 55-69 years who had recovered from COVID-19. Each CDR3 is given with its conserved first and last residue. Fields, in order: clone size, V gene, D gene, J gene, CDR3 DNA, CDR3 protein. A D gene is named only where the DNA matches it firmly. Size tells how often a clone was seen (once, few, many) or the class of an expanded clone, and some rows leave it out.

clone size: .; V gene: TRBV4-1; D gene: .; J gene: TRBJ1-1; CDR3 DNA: TGCGCCAGCAGCCGACCAGCGTCCCGTGAAGCTTTCTTT; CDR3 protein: CASSRPASREAFF
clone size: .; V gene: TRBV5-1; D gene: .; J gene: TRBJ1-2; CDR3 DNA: TGCGCCAGTAGATTAGGACAGACCAACTATGGCTACACCTTC; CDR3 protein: CASRLGQTNYGYTF
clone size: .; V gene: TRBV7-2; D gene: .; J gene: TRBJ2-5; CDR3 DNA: TGTGCCAGCAGCCCAAGGAGGCTTGAAGAGACCCAGTACTTC; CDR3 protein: CASSPRRLEETQYF
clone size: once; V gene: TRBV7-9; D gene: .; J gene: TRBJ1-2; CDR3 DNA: TGTGCCAGCAGCTACCCGGGTTCGGGCTATGGCTACACCTTC; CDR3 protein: CASSYPGSGYGYTF
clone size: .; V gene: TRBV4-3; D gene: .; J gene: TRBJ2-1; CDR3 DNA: TGCGCCAGCAGCCGTGGGGGCCCCGGCAATGAGCAGTTCTTC; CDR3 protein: CASSRGGPGNEQFF
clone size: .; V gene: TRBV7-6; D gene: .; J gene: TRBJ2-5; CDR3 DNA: TGTGCCAGCAGCTTCGGGGGAGAGACCCAGTACTTC; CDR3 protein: CASSFGGETQYF
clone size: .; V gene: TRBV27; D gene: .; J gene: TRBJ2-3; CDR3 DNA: TGTGCCAGCAGTCTGAACCGAGGGGGAAGCACAGATACGCAGTATTTT; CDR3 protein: CASSLNRGGSTDTQYF
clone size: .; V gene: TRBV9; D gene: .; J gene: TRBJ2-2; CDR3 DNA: TGTGCCAGCAGCGCAACCCCGGACACTTCCACCGGGGAGCTGTTTTTT; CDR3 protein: CASSATPDTSTGELFF
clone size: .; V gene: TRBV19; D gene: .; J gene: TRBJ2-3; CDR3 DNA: TGTGCCAGTATGGCTTTAGCGACAGATACGCAGTATTTT; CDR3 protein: CASMALATDTQYF
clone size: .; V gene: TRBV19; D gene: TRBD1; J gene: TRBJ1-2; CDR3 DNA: TGTGCCAGTAGTATAGAGGGGACAGGGGGCTTTCATGGCTACACCTTC; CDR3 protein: CASSIEGTGGFHGYTF
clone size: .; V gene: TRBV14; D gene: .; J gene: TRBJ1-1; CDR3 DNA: TGTGCCAGCAGCCAGTCCAGGGAGGGCACTGAAGCTTTCTTT; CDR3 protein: CASSQSREGTEAFF
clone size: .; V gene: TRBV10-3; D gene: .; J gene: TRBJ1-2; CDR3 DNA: TGTGCCATCAGGCAGGAGGCTGGGAAAGTAGGGACCTTC; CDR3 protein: CAIRQEAGKVGTF
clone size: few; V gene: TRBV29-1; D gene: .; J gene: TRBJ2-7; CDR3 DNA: TGCAGCGTTCTCTCGGACGAGCAGTACTTC; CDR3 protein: CSVLSDEQYF
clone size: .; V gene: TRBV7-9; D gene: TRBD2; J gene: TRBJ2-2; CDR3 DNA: TGTGCCAGCAGCTCCGGACTAGCGGCCGGGGAGCTGTTTTTT; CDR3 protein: CASSSGLAAGELFF
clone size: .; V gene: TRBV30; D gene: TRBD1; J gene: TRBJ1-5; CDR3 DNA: TGTGCCTGGAGTGTACTAGGGGGCCGAAATCAGCCCCAGCATTTT; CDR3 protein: CAWSVLGGRNQPQHF
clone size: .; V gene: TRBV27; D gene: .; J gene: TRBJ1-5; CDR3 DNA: TGTGCCAGCAGACTCGGGGGTGCGGGTCAGCCCCAGCATTTT; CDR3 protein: CASRLGGAGQPQHF
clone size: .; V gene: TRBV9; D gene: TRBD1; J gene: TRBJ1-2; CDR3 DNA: TGTGCCAGCAGCGCCCACCCGACGGAGGGGGCACGAACTAACTATGGCTACACCTTC; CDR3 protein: CASSAHPTEGARTNYGYTF
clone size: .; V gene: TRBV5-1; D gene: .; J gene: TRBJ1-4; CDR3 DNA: TGCGCCAGCAGCAGAGACAGCCCCCATGAAAAACTGTTTTTT; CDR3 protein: CASSRDSPHEKLFF
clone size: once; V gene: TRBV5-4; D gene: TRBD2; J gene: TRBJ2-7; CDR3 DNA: TGTGCCAGCAGCTCCCCGACTAGCGGGGGCTACGAGCAGTACTTC; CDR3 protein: CASSSPTSGGYEQYF
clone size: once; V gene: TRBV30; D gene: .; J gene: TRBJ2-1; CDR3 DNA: TGTGCCTGGAGTGGAGTTAGCGTATACAATGAGCAGTTCTTC; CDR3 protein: CAWSGVSVYNEQFF
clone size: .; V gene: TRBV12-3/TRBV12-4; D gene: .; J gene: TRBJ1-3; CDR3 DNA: TGTGCCAGCAGTTTCGGGGGGAACACCATATATTTT; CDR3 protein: CASSFGGNTIYF
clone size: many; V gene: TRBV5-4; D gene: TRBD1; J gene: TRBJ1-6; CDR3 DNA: TGTGCCAGCAGCCTCTACAGGGGGCAAAATTCACCCCTCCACTTT; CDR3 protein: CASSLYRGQNSPLHF
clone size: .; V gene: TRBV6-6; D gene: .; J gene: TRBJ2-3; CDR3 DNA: TGTGCTGTCGGGAAGTTAACAGATACGCAGTATTTT; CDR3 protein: CAVGKLTDTQYF
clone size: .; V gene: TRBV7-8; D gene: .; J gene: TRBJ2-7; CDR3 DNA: TGTGCCAGCAGCTTAGGGTTGGACAGCTCCTACGAGCAGTACTTC; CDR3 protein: CASSLGLDSSYEQYF
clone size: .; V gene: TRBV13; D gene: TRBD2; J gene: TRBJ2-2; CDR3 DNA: TGTGCCAGCAGCCTCGCGCGGGGGACGGGAGACGGGGAGCTGTTTTTT; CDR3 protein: CASSLARGTGDGELFF
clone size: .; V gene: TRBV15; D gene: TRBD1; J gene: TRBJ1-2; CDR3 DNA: TGTGCCACCAGCAGCGGGACAGAGGGTGGCTACACCTTC; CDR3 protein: CATSSGTEGGYTF
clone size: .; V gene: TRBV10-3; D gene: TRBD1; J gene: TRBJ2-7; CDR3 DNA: TGTGCCATCAGAGGGACAGGGGGTTACGAGCAGTACTTC; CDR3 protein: CAIRGTGGYEQYF
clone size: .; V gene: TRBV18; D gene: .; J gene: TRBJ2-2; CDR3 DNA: TGTGCCAGCTCACCACGGGACACTACTTTGGTCACCGGGGAGCTGTTTTTT; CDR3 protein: CASSPRDTTLVTGELFF
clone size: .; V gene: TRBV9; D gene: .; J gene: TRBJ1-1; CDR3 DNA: TGTGCCAGCAGCGGGGAAGGGGGAATCACTGAAGCTTTCTTT; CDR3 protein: CASSGEGGITEAFF
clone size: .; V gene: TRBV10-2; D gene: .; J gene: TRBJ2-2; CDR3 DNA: TGCGCCAGCAGCTCTGGATGGGGCCTGGACACCGGGGAGCTGTTTTTT; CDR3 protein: CASSSGWGLDTGELFF
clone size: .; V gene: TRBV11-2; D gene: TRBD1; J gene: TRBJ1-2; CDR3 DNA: TGTGCCAGCAGCTTAGGCGGACAGGTTAACTATGGCTACACCTTC; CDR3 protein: CASSLGGQVNYGYTF
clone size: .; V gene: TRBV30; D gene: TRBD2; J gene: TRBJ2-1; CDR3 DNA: TGTGCCTGGAGTGTATCGGCTAGCGGGGGATACAATGAGCAGTTCTTC; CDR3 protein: CAWSVSASGGYNEQFF
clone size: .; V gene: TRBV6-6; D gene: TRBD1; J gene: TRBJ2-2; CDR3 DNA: TGTGCCAGCAGTTACCCGAAAACAGGGGGCGCCGGGGAGCTGTTTTTT; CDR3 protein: CASSYPKTGGAGELFF
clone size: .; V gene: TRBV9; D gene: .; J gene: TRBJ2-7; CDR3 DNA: TGTGCCAGCAGCGTAGCTACAGGGCCCTACGAGCAGTACTTC; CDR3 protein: CASSVATGPYEQYF
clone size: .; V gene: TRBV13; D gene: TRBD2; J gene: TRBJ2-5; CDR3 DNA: TGTGCCAGCAGCGCCCCAGCGGGGGGAGAAGAGACCCAGTACTTC; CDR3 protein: CASSAPAGGEETQYF
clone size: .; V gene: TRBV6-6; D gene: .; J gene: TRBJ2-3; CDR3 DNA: TGTGCCAGCAGTGCTAGCGCACACACAGATACGCAGTATTTT; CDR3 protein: CASSASAHTDTQYF
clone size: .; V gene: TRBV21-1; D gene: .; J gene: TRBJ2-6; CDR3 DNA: TGTGCCAGCAGCAAGCCGGGACATGGGATCTCTGGGGCCAACGTCCTGACTTTC; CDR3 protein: CASSKPGHGISGANVLTF
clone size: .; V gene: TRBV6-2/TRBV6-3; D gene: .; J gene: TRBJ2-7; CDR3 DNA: TGTGCCAGCAGTTACGGGGGGGCCTTCTCCTACGAGCAGTACTTC; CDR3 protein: CASSYGGAFSYEQYF
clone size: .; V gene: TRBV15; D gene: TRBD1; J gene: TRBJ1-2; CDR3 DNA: TGTGCCACCAGCAGAGATGGCCCGGGACAGGGATCCTATGGCTACACCTTC; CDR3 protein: CATSRDGPGQGSYGYTF
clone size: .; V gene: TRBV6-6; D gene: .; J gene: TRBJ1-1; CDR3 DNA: TGTGCCAGCAGTCTCCAGAACACTGAAGCTTTCTTT; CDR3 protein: CASSLQNTEAFF
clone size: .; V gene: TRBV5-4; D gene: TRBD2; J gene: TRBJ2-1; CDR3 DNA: TGTGCCAGCAGCTCCTCTGGAGCGGGGGCGGATAATGAGCAGTTCTTC; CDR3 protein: CASSSSGAGADNEQFF
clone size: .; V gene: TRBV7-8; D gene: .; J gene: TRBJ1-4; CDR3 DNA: TGTGCCAGCAGCTTAGCTCGGCCAGGGTCCCTACAAGAAAAACTGTTTTTT; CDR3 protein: CASSLARPGSLQEKLFF
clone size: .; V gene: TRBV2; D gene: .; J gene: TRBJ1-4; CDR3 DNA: TGTGCCAGCAGTCCCTCCACCATCTATAATGAAAAACTGTTTTTT; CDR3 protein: CASSPSTIYNEKLFF
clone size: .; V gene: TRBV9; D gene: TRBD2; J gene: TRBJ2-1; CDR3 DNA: TGTGCCAGCAGCGGGGAGCGGGGATCCTTATACAATGAGCAGTTCTTC; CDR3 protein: CASSGERGSLYNEQFF
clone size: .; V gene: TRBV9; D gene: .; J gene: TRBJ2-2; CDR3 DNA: TGTGCCAGCAGCGTCCCCGGGGGGCTCAACACCGGGGAGCTGTTTTTT; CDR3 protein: CASSVPGGLNTGELFF
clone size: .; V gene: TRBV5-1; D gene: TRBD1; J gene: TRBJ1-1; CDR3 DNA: TGCGCCAGCAGCCCTATGGTAGCAGGGGGGAACACTGAAGCTTTCTTT; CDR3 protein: CASSPMVAGGNTEAFF
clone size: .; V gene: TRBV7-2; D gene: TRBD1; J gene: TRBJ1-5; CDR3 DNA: TGTGCCAGCAGTTTAAACAGGGGGGGCAATCAGCCCCAGCATTTT; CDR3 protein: CASSLNRGGNQPQHF
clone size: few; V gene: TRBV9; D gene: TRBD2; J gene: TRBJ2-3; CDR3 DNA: TGTGCCAGCAGCGTAGAAGCGGGGGGGAGGAATACGCAGTATTTT; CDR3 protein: CASSVEAGGRNTQYF
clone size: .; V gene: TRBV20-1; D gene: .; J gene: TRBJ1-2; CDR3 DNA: TGCAGTGCTACAGGGGTGTATGGCTACACCTTC; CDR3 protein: CSATGVYGYTF
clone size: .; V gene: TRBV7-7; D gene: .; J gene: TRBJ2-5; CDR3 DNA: TGTGCTAGCAGCCCCCTGCGGGGGACCCAGTACTTC; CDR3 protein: CASSPLRGTQYF
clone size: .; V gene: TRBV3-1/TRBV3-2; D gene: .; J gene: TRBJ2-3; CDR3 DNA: TGTGCCAGCAGCCCCCAGGGGCGGGGAGGGGCAGATACGCAGTATTTT; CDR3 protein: CASSPQGRGGADTQYF